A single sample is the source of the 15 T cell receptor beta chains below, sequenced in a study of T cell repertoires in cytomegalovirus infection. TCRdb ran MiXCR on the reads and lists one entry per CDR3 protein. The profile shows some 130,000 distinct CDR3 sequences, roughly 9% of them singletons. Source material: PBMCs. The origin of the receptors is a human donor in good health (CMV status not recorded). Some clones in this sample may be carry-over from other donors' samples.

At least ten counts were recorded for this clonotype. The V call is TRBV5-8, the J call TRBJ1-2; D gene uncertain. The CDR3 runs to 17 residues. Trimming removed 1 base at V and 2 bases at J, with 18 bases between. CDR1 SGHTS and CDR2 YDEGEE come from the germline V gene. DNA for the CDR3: TGTGCCAGCAGCTTGAGGTTTGGCAGATCCATGAACTATGGCTACACCTTC. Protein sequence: CASSLRFGRSMNYGYTF.

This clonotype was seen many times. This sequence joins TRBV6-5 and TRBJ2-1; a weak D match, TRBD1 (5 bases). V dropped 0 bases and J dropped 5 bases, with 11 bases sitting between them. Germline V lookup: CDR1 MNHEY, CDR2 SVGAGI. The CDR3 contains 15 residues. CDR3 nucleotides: TGTGCCAGCAGTTACTCACGGCAGGGCCACAATGAGCAGTTCTTC. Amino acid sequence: CASSYSRQGHNEQFF.

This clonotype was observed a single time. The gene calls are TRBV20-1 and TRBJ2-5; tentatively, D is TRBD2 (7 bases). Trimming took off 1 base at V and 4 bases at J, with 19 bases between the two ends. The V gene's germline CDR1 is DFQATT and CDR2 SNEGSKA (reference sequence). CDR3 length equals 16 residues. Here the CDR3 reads CSARVPGGSRLETQYF. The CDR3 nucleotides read TGCAGTGCTAGAGTCCCGGGGGGCTCCCGTTTAGAGACCCAGTACTTC.

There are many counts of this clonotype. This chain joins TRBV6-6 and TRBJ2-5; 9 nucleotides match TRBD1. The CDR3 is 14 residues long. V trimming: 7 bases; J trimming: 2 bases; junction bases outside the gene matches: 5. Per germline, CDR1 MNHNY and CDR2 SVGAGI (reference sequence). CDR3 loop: CASTRDRVQETQYF. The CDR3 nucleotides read TGTGCCAGCACCCGGGACAGGGTGCAAGAGACCCAGTACTTC.

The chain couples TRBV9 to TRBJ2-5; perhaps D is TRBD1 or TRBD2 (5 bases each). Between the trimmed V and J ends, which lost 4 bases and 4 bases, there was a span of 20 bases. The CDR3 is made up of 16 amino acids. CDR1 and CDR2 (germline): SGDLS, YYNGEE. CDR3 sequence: CASSPRGSQRGETQYF. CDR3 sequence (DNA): TGTGCCAGCAGCCCTCGGGGCTCCCAGAGGGGAGAGACCCAGTACTTC. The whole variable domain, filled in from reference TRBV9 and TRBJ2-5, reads DSGVTQTPKHLITATGQRVTLRCSPRSGDLSVYWYQQSLDQGLQFLIQYYNGEERAKGNILERFSAQQFPDLHSELNLSSLELGDSALYFCASSPRGSQRGETQYFGPGTRLLVL.

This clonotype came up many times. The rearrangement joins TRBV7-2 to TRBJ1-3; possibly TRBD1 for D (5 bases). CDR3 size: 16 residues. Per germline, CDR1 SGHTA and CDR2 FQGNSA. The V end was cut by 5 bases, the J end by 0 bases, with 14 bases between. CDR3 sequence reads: CASSPGRTFSGNTIYF. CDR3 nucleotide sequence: TGTGCCAGCAGCCCGGGACGGACGTTCTCTGGAAACACCATATATTTT.

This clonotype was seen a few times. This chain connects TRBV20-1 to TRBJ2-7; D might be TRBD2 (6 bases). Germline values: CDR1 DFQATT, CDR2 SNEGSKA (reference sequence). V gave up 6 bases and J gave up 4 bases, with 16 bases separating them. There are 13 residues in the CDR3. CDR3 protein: CSAGDWGTYEQYF. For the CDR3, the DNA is TGCAGTGCGGGGGACTGGGGGACTTACGAGCAGTACTTC.

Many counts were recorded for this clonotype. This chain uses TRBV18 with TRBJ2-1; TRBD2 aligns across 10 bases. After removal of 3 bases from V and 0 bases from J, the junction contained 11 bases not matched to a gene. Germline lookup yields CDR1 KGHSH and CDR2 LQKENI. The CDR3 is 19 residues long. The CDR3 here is CASSPRASGGLSSYNEQFF. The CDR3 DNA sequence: TGTGCCAGCTCACCGAGGGCTAGCGGGGGACTTAGCTCCTACAATGAGCAGTTCTTC.

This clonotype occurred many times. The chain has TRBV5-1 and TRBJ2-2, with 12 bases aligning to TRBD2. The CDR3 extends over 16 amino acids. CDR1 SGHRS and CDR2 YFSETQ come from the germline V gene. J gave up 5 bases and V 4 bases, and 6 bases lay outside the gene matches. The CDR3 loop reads CASSLGLAGTTGELFF. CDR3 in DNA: TGCGCCAGCAGCCTAGGACTAGCGGGGACGACCGGGGAGCTGTTTTTT.

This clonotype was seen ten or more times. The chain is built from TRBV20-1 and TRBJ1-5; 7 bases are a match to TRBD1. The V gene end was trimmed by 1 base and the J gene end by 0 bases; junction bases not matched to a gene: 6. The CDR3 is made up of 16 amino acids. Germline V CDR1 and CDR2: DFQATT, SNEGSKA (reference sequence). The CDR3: CSARGGQPYSNQPQHF. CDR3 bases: TGCAGTGCTAGAGGGGGACAGCCCTATAGCAATCAGCCCCAGCATTTT.

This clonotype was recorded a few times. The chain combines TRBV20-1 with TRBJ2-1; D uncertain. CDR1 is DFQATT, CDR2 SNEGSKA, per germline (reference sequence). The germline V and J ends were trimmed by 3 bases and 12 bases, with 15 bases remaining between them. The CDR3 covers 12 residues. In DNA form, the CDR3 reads TGCAGTGCTAGTACTGGAGCGCCGGGGCAGTTCTTC. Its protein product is CSASTGAPGQFF.

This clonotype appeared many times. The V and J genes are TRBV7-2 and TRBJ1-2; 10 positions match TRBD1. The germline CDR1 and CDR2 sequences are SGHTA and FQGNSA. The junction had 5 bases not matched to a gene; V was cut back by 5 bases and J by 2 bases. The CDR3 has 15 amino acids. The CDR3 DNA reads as TGTGCCAGCAGCGAGATGGACAGGGGGAACTATGGCTACACCTTC. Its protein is CASSEMDRGNYGYTF.

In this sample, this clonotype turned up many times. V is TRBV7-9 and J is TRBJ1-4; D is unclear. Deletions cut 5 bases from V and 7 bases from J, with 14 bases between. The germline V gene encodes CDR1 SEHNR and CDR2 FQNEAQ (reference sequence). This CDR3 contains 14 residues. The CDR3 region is CASSPLELFEKLFF. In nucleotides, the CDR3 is TGTGCCAGCAGCCCTCTAGAACTCTTTGAAAAACTGTTTTTT.

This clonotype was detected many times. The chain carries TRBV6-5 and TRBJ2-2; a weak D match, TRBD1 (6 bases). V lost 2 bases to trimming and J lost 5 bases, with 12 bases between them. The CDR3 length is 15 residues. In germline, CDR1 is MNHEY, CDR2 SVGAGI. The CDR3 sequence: CASSYQPGETGELFF. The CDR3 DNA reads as TGTGCCAGCAGTTACCAACCAGGGGAAACCGGGGAGCTGTTTTTT.

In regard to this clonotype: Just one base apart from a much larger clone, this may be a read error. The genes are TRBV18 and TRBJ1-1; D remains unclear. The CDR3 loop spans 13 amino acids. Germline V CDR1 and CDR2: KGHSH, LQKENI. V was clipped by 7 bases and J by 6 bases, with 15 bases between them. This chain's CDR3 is CASLLDQEAEAFF. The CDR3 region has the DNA TGTGCCAGCTTGCTAGACCAGGAGGCTGAAGCTTTCTTT.